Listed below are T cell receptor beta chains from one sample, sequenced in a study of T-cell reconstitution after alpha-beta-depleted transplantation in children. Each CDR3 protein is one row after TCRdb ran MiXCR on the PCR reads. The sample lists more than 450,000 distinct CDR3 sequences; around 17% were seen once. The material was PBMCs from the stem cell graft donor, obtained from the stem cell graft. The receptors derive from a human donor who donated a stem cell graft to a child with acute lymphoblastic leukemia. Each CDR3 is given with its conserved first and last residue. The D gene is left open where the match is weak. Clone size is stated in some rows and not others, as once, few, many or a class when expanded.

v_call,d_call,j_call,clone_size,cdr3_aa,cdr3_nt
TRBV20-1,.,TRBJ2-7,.,CSAIEPGRPYEQYF,TGCAGTGCTATAGAGCCGGGACGACCGTACGAGCAGTACTTC
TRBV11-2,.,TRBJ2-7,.,CASSFGTFLYEQYF,TGTGCCAGCAGTTTCGGGACCTTCCTCTACGAGCAGTACTTC
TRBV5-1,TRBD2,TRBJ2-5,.,CASSLGVLAEETQYF,TGCGCCAGCAGCTTGGGCGTACTAGCGGAAGAGACCCAGTACTTC
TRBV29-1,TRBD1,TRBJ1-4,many,CSVGGQDNEKLFF,TGCAGCGTTGGTGGACAGGATAATGAAAAACTGTTTTTT
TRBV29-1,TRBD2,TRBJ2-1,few,CSVDVGGRGNEQFF,TGCAGCGTTGACGTCGGCGGGAGGGGTAATGAGCAGTTCTTC
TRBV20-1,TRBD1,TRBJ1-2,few,CSARGQGEGYGYTF,TGCAGTGCTAGGGGACAGGGCGAAGGCTATGGCTACACCTTC
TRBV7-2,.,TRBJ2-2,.,CASSFYASNTGELFF,TGTGCCAGCAGCTTTTACGCTTCGAACACCGGGGAGCTGTTTTTT
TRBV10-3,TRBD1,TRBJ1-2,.,CAIRDRVGNYGYTF,TGTGCCATCAGGGACAGGGTGGGGAACTATGGCTACACCTTC
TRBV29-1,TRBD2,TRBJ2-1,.,CSESGRAGSYNEQFF,TGCAGCGAGAGCGGGAGGGCCGGGTCCTACAATGAGCAGTTCTTC
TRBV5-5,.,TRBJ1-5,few,CASSLDATVFQPQHF,TGTGCCAGCAGCTTGGACGCGACGGTTTTTCAGCCCCAGCATTTT
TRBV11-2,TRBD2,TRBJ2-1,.,CASSLGLAGGGFYNEQFF,TGTGCCAGCAGCTTAGGACTAGCGGGAGGGGGTTTCTACAATGAGCAGTTCTTC
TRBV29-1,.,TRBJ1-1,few,CSVEALMNTEAFF,TGCAGCGTTGAAGCGCTAATGAACACTGAAGCTTTCTTT
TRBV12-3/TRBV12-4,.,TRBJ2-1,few,CASSPTLYTGYEQFF,TGTGCCAGCAGTCCAACACTCTATACAGGGTATGAGCAGTTCTTC
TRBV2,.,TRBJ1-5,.,CASSEGYRSNQPQHF,TGTGCCAGCAGTGAAGGGTACAGAAGCAATCAGCCCCAGCATTTT
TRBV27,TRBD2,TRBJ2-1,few,CASSSIAGVGNEQFF,TGTGCCAGCAGTTCTATAGCGGGAGTGGGTAATGAGCAGTTCTTC
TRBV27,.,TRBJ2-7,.,CASSPRGGHEQYF,TGTGCCAGCAGTCCTAGGGGGGGTCACGAGCAGTACTTC
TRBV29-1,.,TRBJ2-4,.,CSVVPESLAKNIQYF,TGCAGCGTTGTTCCGGAGTCCTTAGCCAAAAACATTCAGTACTTC
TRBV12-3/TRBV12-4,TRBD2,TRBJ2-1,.,CASSSEGLAASSYNEQFF,TGTGCCAGCAGTTCCGAGGGACTAGCGGCCAGCTCCTACAATGAGCAGTTCTTC
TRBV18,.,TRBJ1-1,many,CASSPGRTNTEAFF,TGTGCCAGCTCACCTGGACGGACGAACACTGAAGCTTTCTTT
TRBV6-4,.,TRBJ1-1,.,CASSVNRGNAEAFF,TGTGCCAGCAGTGTGAACAGAGGAAACGCTGAAGCTTTCTTT
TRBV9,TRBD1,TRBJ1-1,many,CASSVAGGGTEAFF,TGTGCCAGCAGCGTAGCAGGGGGGGGCACTGAAGCTTTCTTT
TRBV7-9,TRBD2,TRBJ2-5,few,CASSSPGLAGEETQYF,TGTGCCAGCAGCTCTCCGGGACTAGCGGGAGAAGAGACCCAGTACTTC
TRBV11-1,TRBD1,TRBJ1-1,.,CASSLMGQVNTEAFF,TGTGCCAGCAGCTTAATGGGACAGGTGAACACTGAAGCTTTCTTT
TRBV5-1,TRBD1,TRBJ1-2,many,CASSLEGGDGYTF,TGCGCCAGCAGCTTGGAAGGGGGCGACGGCTACACCTTC
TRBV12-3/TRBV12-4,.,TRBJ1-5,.,CASSLGRSSGNQPQHF,TGTGCCAGCAGCCTGGGCAGGTCCTCGGGCAATCAGCCCCAGCATTTT
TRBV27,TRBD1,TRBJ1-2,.,CASSFRGQGFYGYTF,TGTGCCAGCAGTTTCCGGGGACAGGGGTTTTATGGCTACACCTTC
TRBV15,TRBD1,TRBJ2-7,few,CATSRATGGSYEQYF,TGTGCCACCAGCAGGGCGACAGGGGGCTCTTACGAGCAGTACTTC
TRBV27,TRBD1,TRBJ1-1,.,CASSLSGTANTEAFF,TGTGCCAGCAGTTTATCCGGGACAGCGAACACTGAAGCTTTCTTT
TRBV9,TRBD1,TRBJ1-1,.,CASSSTDRPNTEAFF,TGTGCCAGCAGCTCCACGGACAGGCCGAACACTGAAGCTTTCTTT